This T cell receptor (beta chain) is drawn from a study of immune evolution from preneoplasia to lung adenocarcinoma. Clones were sequenced by immunoSEQ multiplex PCR, and TCRdb holds only the in-frame ones, with some missing. The table lists 8,500 to 13,000 clones, roughly 82% of them singletons. Patients had resection in Japan or China between about 2014 and 2017. Sequencing was carried out using FFPE minimally invasive lung adenocarcinoma tissue. This clonotype was sampled from a person aged 65 to 79 with lung adenocarcinoma.

The CDR3 DNA sequence: TGCGCCAGCAGCTTGGGGGGCCGGGGGGAGTCCAATGAGCAGTTCTTC. Amino acids: CASSLGGRGESNEQFF. The chain combines TRBV5-1 with TRBJ2-1; 7 nucleotides match TRBD2. Trimming removed 0 bases from V and 6 bases from J; junction bases left unmatched: 9. The CDR3 covers 16 residues. Germline lookup yields CDR1 SGHRS and CDR2 YFSETQ. The variable domain in full, with the rest retrieved from reference TRBV5-1 and TRBJ2-1, is KAGVTQTPRYLIKTRGQQVTLSCSPISGHRSVSWYQQTPGQGLQFLFEYFSETQRNKGNFPGRFSGRQFSNSRSEMNVSTLELGDSALYLCASSLGGRGESNEQFFGPGTRLTVL.